The 12 T cell receptor beta chains in this list originate from one sample, sequenced in a study of OX40 agonist ivuxolimab in advanced cancers. Profiling relied on immunoSEQ multiplex PCR, and the TCRdb table lists in-frame clones only, not all of them. Here the sample spans 9,500 to 10,000 clones, 80% to 90% being singletons. Sequenced material: CD4+ or CD8+ T cells sorted from blood, taken in a trial of the OX40 agonist ivuxolimab. These receptors were obtained from an adult with an advanced solid tumor such as melanoma, head and neck, liver or kidney cancer.

The count of this clone is one. The chain couples TRBV27 to TRBJ2-3, with 10 nucleotides matching TRBD2. The CDR3 length is 15 residues. V shed 0 bases and J 4 bases; nucleotides not matched to a gene: 1. In germline, CDR1 is MNHEY, CDR2 SMNVEV (reference sequence). CDR3 region: CASSLSAGGPDTQYF. CDR3 nucleotide sequence: TGTGCCAGCAGTTTATCAGCGGGAGGGCCAGATACGCAGTATTTT.

The CDR3 sequence: CASSQNGGRGEAFF. The CDR3 nucleotides read TGTGCCAGCAGCCAAAATGGGGGTCGGGGTGAAGCTTTCTTT. The chain employs TRBV11-2 and TRBJ1-1, with TRBD1 as a possible D gene (5 bases). V dropped 5 bases and J dropped 7 bases, with 17 bases sitting between them. CDR1 and CDR2 (germline): SGHAT, FQNNGV. The CDR3 totals 14 residues. The full variable domain, with the rest looked up from reference TRBV11-2 and TRBJ1-1, is EAGVAQSPRYKIIEKRQSVAFWCNPISGHATLYWYQQILGQGPKLLIQFQNNGVVDDSQLPKDRFSAERLKGVDSTLKIQPAKLEDSAVYLCASSQNGGRGEAFFGQGTRLTVV.

The genes are TRBV28 and TRBJ1-2; no clear D gene. CDR3 length: 13 amino acids. The V gene's germline CDR1 is MDHEN and CDR2 SYDVKM. V dropped 0 bases and J dropped 7 bases, with 9 bases sitting between them. The CDR3 region is CASSLWTAPGYTF. The CDR3 nucleotides read TGTGCCAGCAGTTTATGGACCGCTCCTGGCTACACCTTC.

J is TRBJ2-5 and V is TRBV6-5, with 8 bases identical to TRBD1. The J call may be in error: the DNA end matches TRBJ2-7 better. The CDR3 has 14 amino acids. CDR1 is MNHEY, CDR2 SVGAGI, per germline. Here the CDR3 DNA reads TGTGCCAGCAGACTCGGACAGGGCTACTACGAGCAGTACTTC. It encodes CASRLGQGYYEQYF.

The chain links TRBV15 to TRBJ2-3, with D tentatively TRBD1 (6 bases). Germline V gene sequence: CDR1 LNHNV, CDR2 YYDKDF (reference sequence). This CDR3 has 15 amino acids. V lost 5 bases to trimming and J lost 5 bases, with 17 bases between them. Here the CDR3 reads CATSGIQGYGDTQYF. CDR3 nucleotide sequence: TGTGCCACCAGCGGGATACAGGGATACGGAGATACGCAGTATTTT. Full variable domain (outside the CDR3, taken from reference TRBV15 and TRBJ2-3): DAMVIQNPRYQVTQFGKPVTLSCSQTLNHNVMYWYQQKSSQAPKLLFHYYDKDFNNEADTPDNFQSRRPNTSFCFLDIRSPGLGDTAMYLCATSGIQGYGDTQYFGPGTRLTVL.

The chain combines TRBV5-1 with TRBJ2-7; tentatively, D is TRBD2 (6 bases). Germline-derived CDR1 and CDR2 are SGHRS and YFSETQ. The CDR3 runs 15 residues. The V gene lost 4 bases and the J gene lost 2 bases, with 16 bases spanning the gap. The CDR3 reads CASSPRRGGTYEQYF. For the CDR3, the DNA is TGCGCCAGCAGCCCCCGAAGGGGAGGTACCTACGAGCAGTACTTC. Variable domain in full (rest from reference TRBV5-1 and TRBJ2-7): KAGVTQTPRYLIKTRGQQVTLSCSPISGHRSVSWYQQTPGQGLQFLFEYFSETQRNKGNFPGRFSGRQFSNSRSEMNVSTLELGDSALYLCASSPRRGGTYEQYFGPGTRLTVT.

The rearrangement links TRBV30 to TRBJ2-1, with D maybe TRBD1 (6 bases). This CDR3 is built from 14 residues. Germline V gene lookup returns CDR1 GTSNPN and CDR2 SVGIG (reference sequence). Trimming took 4 bases from V and 8 from J, leaving 18 bases between them. The DNA for the CDR3 is TGTGCCTGGATCGAACAGGGAAAGTCCCATGAGCAGTTCTTC. Its protein product is CAWIEQGKSHEQFF.

The chain has TRBV30 and TRBJ1-3, with 8 bases identical to TRBD1. Germline trimming cut 5 bases from V and 1 base from J; bases unmatched to any gene: 1. This CDR3 has 13 amino acids. Germline V lookup: CDR1 GTSNPN, CDR2 SVGIG (reference sequence). The CDR3 nucleotides read TGTGCCTGGCACAGGGGGTCTGGAAACACCATATATTTT. Its protein is CAWHRGSGNTIYF.

This chain uses TRBV5-1 with TRBJ2-7; D possibly corresponds to TRBD1 (5 bases). This CDR3 has 15 amino acids. CDR1 and CDR2 (germline): SGHRS, YFSETQ. V lost 4 bases and J 2 bases, leaving 16 bases between the germline ends. As DNA, the CDR3 is TGCGCCAGCAGCAGCCCCTCCGACAGTACCTACGAGCAGTACTTC. Protein sequence: CASSSPSDSTYEQYF.

The rearrangement links TRBV5-5 to TRBJ2-2, with a possible D match to TRBD1 (6 bases). The CDR3 has 15 residues. V lost 3 bases, J lost 4 bases, and 13 bases lay in between. From germline, CDR1 is SGHKS and CDR2 YYEKEE (reference sequence). CDR3 residues: CASSSLGHTTGELFF. CDR3 DNA: TGTGCCAGCAGCTCATTGGGACATACCACCGGGGAGCTGTTTTTT.

This clone has only one observation. J is TRBJ1-5 and V is TRBV28; no firm D call. V was trimmed by 5 bases and J by 12 bases, leaving 14 bases between them. The CDR3 runs 12 residues. The germline V gene has CDR1 MDHEN and CDR2 SYDVKM. The CDR3 protein is CASSAYQVDQHF. The DNA of the CDR3 is TGTGCCAGCAGTGCCTACCAAGTGGACCAGCATTTT.

This chain joins TRBV5-1 and TRBJ2-5, with D perhaps TRBD1 or TRBD2 (5 bases each). Deletions cut 4 bases from V and 13 bases from J, with 20 bases between. CDR1 and CDR2 from the germline V gene are SGHRS and YFSETQ. The CDR3 extends over 13 amino acids. The DNA of the CDR3 is TGCGCCAGCAGCCCAACCCCCGGATCCGGGGCGTACTTC. Amino acids: CASSPTPGSGAYF.